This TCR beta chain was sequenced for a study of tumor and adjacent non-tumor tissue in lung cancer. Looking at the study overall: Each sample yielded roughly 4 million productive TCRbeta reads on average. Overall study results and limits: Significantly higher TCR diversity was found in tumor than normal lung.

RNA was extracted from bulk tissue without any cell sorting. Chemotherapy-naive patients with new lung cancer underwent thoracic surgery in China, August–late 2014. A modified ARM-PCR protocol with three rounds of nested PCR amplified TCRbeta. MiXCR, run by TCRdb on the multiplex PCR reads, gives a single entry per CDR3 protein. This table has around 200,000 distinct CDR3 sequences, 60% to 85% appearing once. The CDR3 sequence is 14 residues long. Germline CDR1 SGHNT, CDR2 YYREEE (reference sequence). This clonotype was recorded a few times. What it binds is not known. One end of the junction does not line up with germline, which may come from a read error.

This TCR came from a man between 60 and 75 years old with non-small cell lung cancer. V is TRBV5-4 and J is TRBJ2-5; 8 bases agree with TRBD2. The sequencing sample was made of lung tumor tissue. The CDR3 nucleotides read TGTGCCAGCAGGTTCGGGGGGGTTCAAGAGACCCAGTACTTT. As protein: CASRFGGVQETQYF.